This TCR beta chain is drawn from a study of shared clonotypes between healthy human individuals. Overall study findings and caveats: Compared with memory subsets, naive subsets generally had larger estimated richness.

Details on this clone: Antigen: not known.

This table comes from immunoSEQ multiplex PCR, and its TCRdb copy is limited to in-frame clones, with some not included. This table has millions of clones, about 95% appearing once. The clonotype was recovered from a man aged 18 to 29 in good health. Sequencing input: naive CD4+ T cells sorted from blood. Subset: CD45RA+ positively selected.

The CDR3 is CASSLLGLGYNEQFF. Written as DNA, the CDR3 is TGCGCCAGCAGCTTGCTCGGACTAGGGTACAATGAGCAGTTCTTC. This chain connects TRBV5-1 to TRBJ2-1; 7 bases are a match to TRBD2. The germline gives CDR1 SGHRS, CDR2 YFSETQ. The CDR3 loop spans 15 amino acids. V lost 1 base and J lost 4; bases outside the gene matches: 5.